This T cell receptor (beta chain) was observed in a study of blood T cell repertoires in COVID-19. Study as a whole: Whether acute or convalescent, the COVID-19 samples came from the United States, Italy and Spain. T cells, B-cell-depleted T cells, or PBMCs provided the cDNA or gDNA that served as material.

Per the authors' pipeline: Amplifying reference gene primers gave estimates of nucleated cell counts. Here immunoSEQ multiplex PCR was the method, and the copy in TCRdb shows in-frame clones only, minus some. V and J calls and clone size are copied from that table; D and trimming were computed from the DNA. The sample includes approximately 240,000 clones, over 80% seen only once; the top ten take around 5.5%. The CDR3 sequence is 16 residues long. CDR1 and CDR2 (germline): MGHRA, YSYEKL. V shed 3 bases and J shed 2 bases, with 17 bases lying between them. This sequence joins TRBV4-1 and TRBJ2-7; TRBD2 might be the D (5 bases). The origin of this receptor is a human donor in a cohort sampled during active COVID-19. Sample: peripheral blood. The CDR3 spells CASSHKVGATTYEQYF. CDR3 sequence (DNA): TGCGCCAGCAGCCACAAGGTGGGAGCGACAACCTACGAGCAGTACTTC.